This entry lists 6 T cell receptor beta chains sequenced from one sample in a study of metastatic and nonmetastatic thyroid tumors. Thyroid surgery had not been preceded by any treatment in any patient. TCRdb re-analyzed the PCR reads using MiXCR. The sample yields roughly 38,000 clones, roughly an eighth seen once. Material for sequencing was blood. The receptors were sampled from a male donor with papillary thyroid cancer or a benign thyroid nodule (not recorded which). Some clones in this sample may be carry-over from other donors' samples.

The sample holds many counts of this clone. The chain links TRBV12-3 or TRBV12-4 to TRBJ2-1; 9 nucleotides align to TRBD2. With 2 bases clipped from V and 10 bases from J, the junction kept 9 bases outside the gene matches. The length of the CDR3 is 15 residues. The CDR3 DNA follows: TGTGCCAGCAGTTTAAGCGGGAGGAGTTTCGTAGAGCAGTTCTTC. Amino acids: CASSLSGRSFVEQFF.

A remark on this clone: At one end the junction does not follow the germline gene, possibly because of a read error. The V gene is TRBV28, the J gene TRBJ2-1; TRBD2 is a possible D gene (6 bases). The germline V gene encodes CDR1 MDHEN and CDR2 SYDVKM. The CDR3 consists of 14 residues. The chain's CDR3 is CASSPFRGGNEKFF. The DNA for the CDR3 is TGTGCAAGCAGCCCCTTTCGGGGAGGTAATGAGAAGTTCTTC.

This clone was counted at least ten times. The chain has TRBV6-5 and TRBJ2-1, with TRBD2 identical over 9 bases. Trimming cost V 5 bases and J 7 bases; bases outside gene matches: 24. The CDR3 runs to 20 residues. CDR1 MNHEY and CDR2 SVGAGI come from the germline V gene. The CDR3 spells CASSPLGIGFGTSIPNEQFF. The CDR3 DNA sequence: TGTGCCAGCAGTCCCTTAGGTATAGGCTTCGGGACTAGCATCCCGAATGAGCAGTTCTTC.

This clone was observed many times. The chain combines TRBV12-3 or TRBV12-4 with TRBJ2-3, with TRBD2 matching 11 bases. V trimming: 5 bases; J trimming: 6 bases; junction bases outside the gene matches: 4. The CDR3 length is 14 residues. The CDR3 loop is CASSPTSGEDTQYF. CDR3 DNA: TGTGCCAGCAGTCCGACTAGCGGGGAGGATACGCAGTATTTT.

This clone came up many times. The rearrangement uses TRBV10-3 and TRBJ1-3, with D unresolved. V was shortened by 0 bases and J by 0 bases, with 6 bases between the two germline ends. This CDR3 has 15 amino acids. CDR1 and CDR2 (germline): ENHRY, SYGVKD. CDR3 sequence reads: CAISESGGSGNTIYF. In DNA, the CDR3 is TGTGCCATCAGTGAGTCGGGCGGCTCTGGAAACACCATATATTTT.

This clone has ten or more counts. The CDR3 nucleotides read TGTGCCAGCAGCCCTACCTTAGGGGGAATTACCTACAATGAGCAGTTCTTC. As protein: CASSPTLGGITYNEQFF. V usage is TRBV7-9 and J usage is TRBJ2-1; TRBD1 is a possible D gene (6 bases). Germline assignment: CDR1 SEHNR and CDR2 FQNEAQ (reference sequence). This CDR3 spans 17 amino acids. The germline V and J ends were trimmed by 5 bases and 2 bases, with 19 bases remaining between them. Full variable domain (outside the CDR3, taken from reference TRBV7-9 and TRBJ2-1): DTGVSQNPRHKITKRGQNVTFRCDPISEHNRLYWYRQTLGQGPEFLTYFQNEAQLEKSRLLSDRFSAERPKGSFSTLEIQRTEQGDSAMYLCASSPTLGGITYNEQFFGPGTRLTVL.